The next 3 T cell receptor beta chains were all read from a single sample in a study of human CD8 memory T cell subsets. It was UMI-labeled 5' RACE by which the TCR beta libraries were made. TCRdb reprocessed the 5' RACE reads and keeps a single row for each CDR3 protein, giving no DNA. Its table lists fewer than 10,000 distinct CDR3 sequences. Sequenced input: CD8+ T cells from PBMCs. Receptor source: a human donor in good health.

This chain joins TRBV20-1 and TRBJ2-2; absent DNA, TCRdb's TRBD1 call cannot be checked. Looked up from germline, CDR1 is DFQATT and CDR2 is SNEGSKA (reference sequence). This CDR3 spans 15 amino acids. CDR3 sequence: CSADSTGGNTGELFF.

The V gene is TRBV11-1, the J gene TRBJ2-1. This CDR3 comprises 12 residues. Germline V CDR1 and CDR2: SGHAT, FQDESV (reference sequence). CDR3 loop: CASSLGYNEQFF.

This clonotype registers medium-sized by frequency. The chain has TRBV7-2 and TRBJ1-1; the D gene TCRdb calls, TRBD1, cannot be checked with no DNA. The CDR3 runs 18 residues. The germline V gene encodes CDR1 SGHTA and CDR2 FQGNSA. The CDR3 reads CASSISLPGRGLNTEAFF.